This T cell receptor (beta chain) was profiled in a study of T cells after yellow fever vaccination. The germline V gene encodes CDR1 LGHDT and CDR2 YNNKEL (reference sequence). The V gene end was trimmed by 1 base and the J gene end by 9 bases; junction bases not matched to a gene: 4. CDR3 length: 15 amino acids. MiXCR, run by TCRdb on the 5' RACE reads, gives a single entry per CDR3 protein. The repertoire includes a few hundred thousand distinct CDR3 sequences, roughly 3.3% of them detected once, and 3.2% sits in the top ten. This clonotype was seen at least ten times. The chain has TRBV3-1 and TRBJ1-6; 9 nucleotides line up with TRBD1. The sample in question was CD4+ T cells sorted from PBMCs, obtained 10 days after the yellow fever booster vaccination. The clonotype originates from a man between 18 and 29 years old who received the YFV17D yellow fever vaccine. The CDR3 nucleotides are TGTGCCAGCAGCCAAGTTTACAGGGGGCGTTCACCCCTCCACTTT. This encodes CASSQVYRGRSPLHF.